This is a list of T cell receptor beta chains from one sample in a study of T cell repertoires in cytomegalovirus infection. In TCRdb, the reads were re-called with MiXCR into one record per CDR3 protein. The data contain a few hundred thousand distinct CDR3 sequences, about an eighth of them seen just once; the ten biggest clones take up roughly 8.7%. Material: PBMCs. These TCRs come from a human donor in good health (CMV status not recorded). Some clones in this sample may be carry-over from other donors' samples. Both conserved end residues are part of each CDR3. Clone size is stated in some rows and not others, as once, few, many or a class when expanded.

TRBV20-1 . CSARDHTSGDYNEQFF
TRBV29-1 many CSVSSTRGGAKNIQYF
TRBV12-5 few CASGLANTDTQYF
TRBV20-1 few CSAPPSGGSDTQYF
TRBV12-3/TRBV12-4 many CASSHGQGTFYEQYF
TRBV7-9 medium-sized CASSFRQGMTTGELFF
TRBV7-2 many CASSQDSPLHF
TRBV29-1 . CSVATTPTNYGYTF
TRBV7-9 many CASSKDVGDGSNF
TRBV28 few CASSLGQSNTEAFF
TRBV7-4 many CARLFEENQPQHF
TRBV6-5 many CASSYSKREGFRTDTQYF
TRBV6-5 . CASSYWGGYTF
TRBV11-2 many CASSLIPGGQGVYGYTF